This T cell receptor (beta chain) was obtained from a study of blood T cell repertoires in COVID-19. Study background: COVID-19 samples collected from the United States, Italy and Spain covered acute and convalescent phases.

The germline CDR1 and CDR2 sequences are LGHDT and YNNKEL (reference sequence). The CDR3 extends over 13 amino acids. V was cut by 4 bases and J by 2 bases, with 8 bases left in between. In the study's own analysis: Estimated nucleated cell counts came from reference gene primer amplification. Using immunoSEQ multiplex PCR, the repertoire was profiled, and TCRdb retains in-frame clones only, with some absent. V and J calls and clone size are those listed in that table; D and trimming were worked out from the DNA. The sample contains about 35,000 clones, 80% to 90% of which appear only once. The sequenced material came from peripheral blood. This clonotype originated in a human donor in a cohort sampled during active COVID-19. The chain links TRBV3-1 (or the pseudogene TRBV3-2) to TRBJ1-2; no clear D. This chain's CDR3 is CASSLTVNYGYTF. In DNA, the CDR3 is TGTGCCAGCAGCCTTACAGTCAACTATGGCTACACCTTC.